This is a list of T cell receptor beta chains from one sample in a study of human T cells and chemical hapten exposure. TCRdb recomputed calls from the RACE reads with MiXCR, one row per CDR3 protein. The repertoire includes 300,000 to 450,000 distinct CDR3 sequences, 4.5% to 6% of them detected once, and about 2.5% sits in the top ten. The specimen comprised whole blood, sampled in connection with sensitization to the hapten diphenylcyclopropenone (DPC). The receptors were sampled from a woman in her forties or fifties with alopecia areata. Some clones in this sample may be carry-over from other donors' samples. The CDR3 runs from the conserved cysteine through the conserved F or W. D genes are given only for firm matches. Some rows mark clone size as missing; the rest say once, few, many or name a class of expanded clone.

clone size	V gene	D gene	J gene	CDR3 DNA	CDR3 protein
.	TRBV4-1	.	TRBJ1-3	TGCGCCAGCAGCCGAATTCTCTCTGGAAACACCATATATTTT	CASSRILSGNTIYF
many	TRBV20-1	TRBD2	TRBJ2-1	TGCAGTGCCCCAGCTAGCGGACGGGGGAATGAGCAGTTCTTC	CSAPASGRGNEQFF
few	TRBV20-1	.	TRBJ2-7	TGCAGTGCTAGAGATCCGGCAGGCCGCTACGAGCAGTACTTC	CSARDPAGRYEQYF
many	TRBV11-2	TRBD1	TRBJ1-2	TGTGCCAGCAGCTCGACAGGGAACTATGGCTACACCTTC	CASSSTGNYGYTF
few	TRBV12-3/TRBV12-4	TRBD1	TRBJ1-5	TGTGCCAGCAGTTCGGGGACAGGGTTGGCGAATCAGCCCCAGCATTTT	CASSSGTGLANQPQHF
.	TRBV6-1	.	TRBJ1-2	TGTGCCAGCAGTGAAAGGCCAGACTATGGCTACACCTTC	CASSERPDYGYTF
many	TRBV6-2/TRBV6-3	.	TRBJ2-2	TGTGCCAGCAGTTCCACTGACATTATGAGCACCGGGGAGCTGTTTTTT	CASSSTDIMSTGELFF
many	TRBV7-8	.	TRBJ2-5	TGTGCCAGCAGCCCCCCGGGCGGAGGATTCGGAGAGACCCAGTACTTC	CASSPPGGGFGETQYF
many	TRBV28	TRBD1	TRBJ2-7	TGTGCCAGCAGTCCGTCCCGGGACAGGACCCCCTACGAGCAGTACTTC	CASSPSRDRTPYEQYF
.	TRBV5-1	.	TRBJ2-3	TGCGCCAGCCTCCTTGGGGGGGGGCCCCCAGATACGCAGTATTTT	CASLLGGGPPDTQYF
.	TRBV6-2/TRBV6-3	.	TRBJ1-1	TGTGCCAGCAGTTACCGTTTCGACGGGAACACTGAAGCTTTCTTT	CASSYRFDGNTEAFF
many	TRBV5-1	.	TRBJ2-5	TGCGCCAGCAGCTTCTGGGACGGGACCCAAGAGACCCAGTACTTC	CASSFWDGTQETQYF
.	TRBV5-1	.	TRBJ2-5	TGCGCCAGCAGCGAATTAAGGTACCAAGAGACCCAGTACTTC	CASSELRYQETQYF
few	TRBV4-2	TRBD2	TRBJ2-1	TGTGCCAGCAGCCTCCGACTAGCGGGAGGGGGTGAGCAGTTCTTC	CASSLRLAGGGEQFF
.	TRBV24-1	.	TRBJ2-3	TGTGCCACCAGTGATTTGCCGTCAGGGCCCACAGATACGCAGTATTTT	CATSDLPSGPTDTQYF
many	TRBV7-6	.	TRBJ2-7	TGTGCCAGCAGCCCTGCTGGGGAAGCGACCTACGAGCAGTACTTC	CASSPAGEATYEQYF
many	TRBV7-9	TRBD1	TRBJ2-2	TGTGCCAGCAGCTTCCGACAGGGGGATAGAACGAACACCGGGGAGCTGTTTTTT	CASSFRQGDRTNTGELFF
few	TRBV6-2/TRBV6-3	TRBD2	TRBJ2-1	TGTGCCAGCAGGACCTCACTAGCGGGTGTTGAAAATGAGCAGTTCTTC	CASRTSLAGVENEQFF